Following are 21 T cell receptor beta chains from one sample sequenced in a study of T cell responses to AZD1222 COVID-19 vaccine. Produced via immunoSEQ multiplex PCR; TCRdb's table is partial and in-frame only. The sample contains more than 110,000 clones, around 89% of which appear only once. The material sequenced was peripheral blood, taken on day 0 of AZD1222 vaccination. The receptors were sampled from an adult in good health.

The chain has TRBV11-1 and TRBJ2-7, with D perhaps matching TRBD2 (5 bases). The CDR3 consists of 11 residues. Trimming left V 6 bases short and J 6 bases short, with 9 bases between. Germline assignment: CDR1 SGHAT and CDR2 FQDESV (reference sequence). CDR3 DNA sequence: TGTGCCAGCAGGTCCGGGGTCGAGCAGTACTTC. It yields the protein CASRSGVEQYF.

This clone was counted once. The chain is built from TRBV7-8 and TRBJ2-2; D not certain. Trimming took 5 bases from V and 10 from J, leaving 8 bases between them. The CDR3 is made up of 11 amino acids. Germline V CDR1 and CDR2: SGHVS, FQNEAQ. This chain's CDR3 is CASSPFEELFF. In DNA, the CDR3 is TGTGCCAGCAGCCCATTCGAGGAGCTGTTTTTT. Filled out from reference TRBV7-8 and TRBJ2-2, the complete variable domain reads GAGVSQSPRYKVAKRGQDVALRCDPISGHVSLFWYQQALGQGPEFLTYFQNEAQLDKSGLPSDRFFAERPEGSVSTLKIQRTQQEDSAVYLCASSPFEELFFGEGSRLTVL.

The chain has TRBV11-2 and TRBJ2-6; D is perhaps TRBD1 (5 bases). CDR1 SGHAT and CDR2 FQNNGV come from the germline V gene. V was trimmed by 3 bases and J by 2 bases, leaving 8 bases between them. The CDR3 is 15 amino acids. CDR3 protein: CASSLQGAGANVLTF. The CDR3 nucleotides are TGTGCCAGCAGCTTGCAGGGTGCTGGGGCCAACGTCCTGACTTTC. Together with reference TRBV11-2 and TRBJ2-6, the CDR3 gives the full variable domain: EAGVAQSPRYKIIEKRQSVAFWCNPISGHATLYWYQQILGQGPKLLIQFQNNGVVDDSQLPKDRFSAERLKGVDSTLKIQPAKLEDSAVYLCASSLQGAGANVLTFGAGSRLTVL.

The chain links TRBV30 to TRBJ2-7; perhaps TRBD1 as D (6 bases). This CDR3 has 13 residues. Per the germline V gene, CDR1 is GTSNPN and CDR2 is SVGIG (reference sequence). The ends were cut back, 1 base at V and 2 bases at J, with 9 bases in the middle. This CDR3 reads CAWSAGDPYEQYF. DNA for the CDR3: TGTGCCTGGAGTGCAGGGGACCCCTACGAGCAGTACTTC. Full variable domain (rest looked up from reference TRBV30 and TRBJ2-7): SQTIHQWPATLVQPVGSPLSLECTVEGTSNPNLYWYRQAAGRGLQLLFYSVGIGQISSEVPQNLSASRPQDRQFILSSKKLLLSDSGFYLCAWSAGDPYEQYFGPGTRLTVT.

The rearrangement joins TRBV28 to TRBJ1-6; D is possibly TRBD1 (6 bases). Germline CDR1 reads MDHEN; CDR2 reads SYDVKM. CDR3 size: 17 residues. Trimming stripped 3 bases from V and 9 bases from J, with 21 bases between. CDR3 amino acids: CASSFSFGGAPSSPLHF. DNA for the CDR3: TGTGCCAGCAGTTTTAGTTTTGGGGGCGCGCCATCTTCACCCCTCCACTTT.

The CDR3 nucleotides read TGTGCCAGCAGCTACGGACAGGGGGAGGTTTATGAGCAGTTCTTC. Amino acids: CASSYGQGEVYEQFF. The chain uses TRBV4-2 and TRBJ2-1; 10 nucleotides line up with TRBD1. J lost 8 bases, V lost 5 bases, and 9 bases had no gene match. The CDR3 runs 15 residues. Germline V gene sequence: CDR1 LGHNA, CDR2 YNFKEQ.

The rearrangement links TRBV2 to TRBJ2-7, with 10 bases lining up with TRBD1. CDR3 size: 14 residues. V dropped 4 bases and J dropped 4; count of bases not matched to a gene: 4. Germline V CDR1 and CDR2: SNHLY, FYNNEI. This chain's CDR3 is CASSVDRGIYEQYF. CDR3 coding DNA: TGTGCCAGCAGTGTGGACAGGGGGATATACGAGCAGTACTTC.

V usage is TRBV19 and J usage is TRBJ1-2; 8 bases fit TRBD1. Trimming took 6 bases from V and 4 from J; bases not matched to a gene: 10. This CDR3 has 15 amino acids. CDR1 is LNHDA, CDR2 SQIVND, per germline (reference sequence). The CDR3 DNA reads as TGTGCCAGTAGGCCGTCCAGACAGGGGATCTATGGCTACACCTTC. It translates to CASRPSRQGIYGYTF.

In its sample, this clone was seen once. The V call is TRBV18, the J call TRBJ1-1; 11 positions agree with TRBD1. CDR3 size: 19 residues. The trim removed 3 bases at V and 11 bases at J, leaving 23 bases unmatched. The germline gives CDR1 KGHSH, CDR2 LQKENI. This CDR3 is CASSPLPLPPRDRGIMAFF. For the CDR3, the DNA is TGTGCCAGCTCACCTCTTCCTCTTCCCCCTAGGGACAGGGGGATTATGGCTTTCTTT.

This chain uses TRBV3-1 (or the pseudogene TRBV3-2) with TRBJ2-1; 9 bases match TRBD2. CDR3 length: 17 amino acids. The trim removed 8 bases at V and 1 base at J, leaving 12 bases unmatched. Germline V CDR1 and CDR2: LGHDT, YNNKEL (reference sequence). CDR3: CASGGLAGPRSYNEQFF. For the CDR3, the DNA is TGTGCCAGCGGCGGGCTAGCGGGACCGAGGTCCTACAATGAGCAGTTCTTC.

The chain carries TRBV18 and TRBJ2-7, with TRBD2 matching 10 bases. The CDR3 totals 16 residues. J lost 9 bases, V lost 3 bases, and 14 bases had no gene match. CDR1 KGHSH and CDR2 LQKENI come from the germline V gene. The CDR3 coding sequence is TGTGCCAGCTCACCTCAGGGGGCTAGCGGGAGAGCTCTGCAGTACTTC. This gives the protein CASSPQGASGRALQYF.

V gene TRBV6-5 combines with J gene TRBJ1-1; 9 nucleotides align to TRBD1. CDR3 length: 14 residues. Trimming took 4 bases from V and 4 from J; bases not matched to a gene: 4. Per germline, CDR1 MNHEY and CDR2 SVGAGI. The CDR3 spells CASSWTGEGTEAFF. In nucleotides, the CDR3 is TGTGCCAGCAGTTGGACAGGGGAGGGCACTGAAGCTTTCTTT.

The chain joins TRBV9 to TRBJ1-2; 12 nucleotides match TRBD1. V lost 6 bases, J lost 4 bases, and 7 bases stayed unmatched. CDR1 and CDR2 (germline): SGDLS, YYNGEE. CDR3 length: 15 amino acids. The CDR3 DNA reads TGTGCCAGCACCAGCGGGACAGGGGGCGGCTATGGCTACACCTTC. Its translation: CASTSGTGGGYGYTF.

This CDR3 is CASSQARTEQFF. The CDR3 DNA reads TGTGCCAGCAGCCAAGCCCGGACGGAGCAGTTCTTC. The rearrangement links TRBV3-1 (or the pseudogene TRBV3-2) to TRBJ2-1, with unresolved D. Germline loops: CDR1 LGHDT, CDR2 YNNKEL (reference sequence). The CDR3 spans 12 residues. The V end lost 1 base, the J end lost 10 bases, and 8 bases lay between the germline ends.

The V and J genes are TRBV5-1 and TRBJ1-1; D is unclear. Germline V gives CDR1 SGHRS, CDR2 YFSETQ. The CDR3 has 13 amino acids. The V end was cut by 1 base, the J end by 3 bases, with 7 bases between. CDR3 sequence reads: CASSLLSDTEAFF. The CDR3 DNA sequence: TGCGCCAGCAGCTTGCTGTCAGACACTGAAGCTTTCTTT.

This clone was detected once. CDR3 nucleotides: TGTGCCAGCAGCCCTCAGGACCTCTATGGAAACACCATATATTTT. Translating gives CASSPQDLYGNTIYF. V usage is TRBV7-2 and J usage is TRBJ1-3; D ambiguous. Germline V CDR1 and CDR2: SGHTA, FQGNSA. The CDR3 has 15 residues. V shed 5 bases and J shed 3 bases, with 14 bases lying between them.

This sequence joins TRBV27 and TRBJ2-7, with D possibly matching TRBD2 (6 bases). The V and J ends lost 0 bases and 1 base respectively, with 7 bases between them. Germline lookup yields CDR1 MNHEY and CDR2 SMNVEV (reference sequence). The CDR3 consists of 14 residues. The CDR3 DNA is TGTGCCAGCAGTTTATCTGCGGGATCCTACGAGCAGTACTTC. This gives the protein CASSLSAGSYEQYF.

This clone showed up just a few times. V usage is TRBV11-2 and J usage is TRBJ2-3; TRBD2 aligns across 10 bases. J gave up 2 bases and V 1 base, and 6 bases lay outside the gene matches. The CDR3 consists of 17 residues. Germline values: CDR1 SGHAT, CDR2 FQNNGV. The CDR3 coding sequence is TGTGCCAGCAGCTTAGTTGGACTAGCGGCTGCCACAGATACGCAGTATTTT. Its translation is CASSLVGLAAATDTQYF.

This clone was recorded only once. The chain uses TRBV7-6 and TRBJ2-6; D is uncertain. The CDR3 loop spans 17 amino acids. Germline CDR1 is SGHVS and CDR2 is FNYEAQ. V gave up 1 base and J gave up 0 bases, with 10 bases separating them. The CDR3 spells CASSLEAGLSGANVLTF. As DNA, the CDR3 is TGTGCCAGCAGCTTAGAGGCAGGCCTCTCTGGGGCCAACGTCCTGACTTTC.

The chain uses TRBV6-5 and TRBJ1-2, with D hard to call. Trimming removed 7 bases at V and 4 bases at J, with 4 bases between. In germline, CDR1 is MNHEY, CDR2 SVGAGI. The CDR3 covers 10 residues. The CDR3 reads CASKSYGYTF. CDR3 bases: TGTGCCAGCAAAAGCTATGGCTACACCTTC.

The chain carries TRBV3-1 (or the pseudogene TRBV3-2) and TRBJ2-3; TRBD2 agrees at 7 bases. In germline, CDR1 is LGHDT, CDR2 YNNKEL (reference sequence). The CDR3 is 16 amino acids. Germline trimming cut 5 bases from V and 0 bases from J; bases unmatched to any gene: 8. DNA of the CDR3: TGTGCCAGCAGCAACCTAGCGGAAATTAGCACAGATACGCAGTATTTT. This gives the protein CASSNLAEISTDTQYF.